These T cell receptor beta chains were read from a single sample in a study of blood T cell repertoires in COVID-19. TCRdb's table, derived via immunoSEQ multiplex PCR, lists solely in-frame clones and lacks some. Of 150,000 to 250,000 clones listed, 65% to 85% are singletons. Sequences were obtained from PBMCs or T cells enriched from blood (not recorded which). All receptors derive from a man aged 40-55 years who had recovered from COVID-19. Each CDR3 is given with its conserved first and last residue. Each record gives: clone size, V gene, D gene, J gene, CDR3 length, CDR3 DNA, CDR3 protein. The D gene is left open where the match is weak. Rows may omit the clone size; those that give it use once, few, many or a size class.

NA	TRBV13	TRBD2	TRBJ2-5	16	TGTGCCAGCAGCCCCGGAGCGGGGGTGGACGTAGAGACCCAGTACTTC	CASSPGAGVDVETQYF
NA	TRBV7-9	NA	TRBJ1-1	12	TGTGCCAGCAGCTTAGGGGACATTGAAGCTTTCTTT	CASSLGDIEAFF
once	TRBV3-1/TRBV3-2	TRBD2	TRBJ2-5	14	TGTGCCAGCGGGAACACGGCTAGCGGGGAGACCCAGTACTTC	CASGNTASGETQYF
NA	TRBV19	TRBD1	TRBJ1-2	13	TGTGCCAGTAGCGGACAGGGCCTGGGTGGCTACACCTTC	CASSGQGLGGYTF
NA	TRBV3-1/TRBV3-2	NA	TRBJ1-6	16	TGTGCCAGCAGCCCAACAGAAACCGGCTATAATTCACCCCTCCACTTT	CASSPTETGYNSPLHF
NA	TRBV6-5	NA	TRBJ1-5	14	TGTGCCAGCCGGTTAGGGGGAAGCAATCAGCCCCAGCATTTT	CASRLGGSNQPQHF
NA	TRBV9	NA	TRBJ1-1	16	TGTGCCAGCAGCGCGGTATTGGGGGGGGGTGGCACTGAAGCTTTCTTT	CASSAVLGGGGTEAFF
NA	TRBV7-6	NA	TRBJ1-2	14	TGTGCCAGCAGCTTAGGGGGCGGTAACTATGGCTACACCTTC	CASSLGGGNYGYTF
NA	TRBV2	NA	TRBJ1-2	12	TGTGCCAGCAGTGTGGGACTCTATGGCTACACCTTC	CASSVGLYGYTF
NA	TRBV28	NA	TRBJ2-7	19	TGTGCCAGCAGGGGGGCACTCGGGACAGCGAGTTCAGGGGGGTACGAGCAGTACTTC	CASRGALGTASSGGYEQYF
few	TRBV6-5	NA	TRBJ1-2	13	TGTGCCAGCATGGGAGGCCAGGGCTATGGCTACACCTTC	CASMGGQGYGYTF
NA	TRBV5-1	NA	TRBJ2-1	15	TGCGCCAGCAGCGAATGGGAGATTTCCTACAATGAGCAGTTCTTC	CASSEWEISYNEQFF
NA	TRBV9	NA	TRBJ1-6	14	TGTGCCAGCAGCGTAGTCCCGAGTAATTCACCCCTCCACTTT	CASSVVPSNSPLHF
once	TRBV5-1	NA	TRBJ2-1	15	TGCGCCAGCGGACTAAGACAGGGATCCGACAATGAGCAGTTCTTC	CASGLRQGSDNEQFF